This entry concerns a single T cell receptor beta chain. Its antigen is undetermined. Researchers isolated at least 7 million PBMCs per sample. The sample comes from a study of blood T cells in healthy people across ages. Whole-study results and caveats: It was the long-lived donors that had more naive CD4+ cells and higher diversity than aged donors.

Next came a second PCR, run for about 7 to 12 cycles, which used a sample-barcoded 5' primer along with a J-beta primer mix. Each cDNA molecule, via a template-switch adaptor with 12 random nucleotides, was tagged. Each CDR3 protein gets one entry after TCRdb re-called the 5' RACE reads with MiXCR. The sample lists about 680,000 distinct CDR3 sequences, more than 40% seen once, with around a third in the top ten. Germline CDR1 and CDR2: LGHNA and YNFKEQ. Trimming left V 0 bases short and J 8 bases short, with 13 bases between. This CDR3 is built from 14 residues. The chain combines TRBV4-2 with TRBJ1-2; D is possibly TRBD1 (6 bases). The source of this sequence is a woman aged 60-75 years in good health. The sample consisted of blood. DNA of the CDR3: TGTGCCAGCAGCCAAGAGTCACAGGGTATGGGCTACACCTTC. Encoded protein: CASSQESQGMGYTF.